The T cell receptor (beta chain) described here comes from a study of early T cells in non-severe SARS-CoV-2 infection. Study-level information: Chains from this unsorted whole-blood bulk RNA could not be paired.

Tagging with unique molecular identifiers was applied to individual cDNA molecules. TCRdb used MiXCR to reprocess the 5' RACE reads, holding one entry per CDR3 protein. Of more than 45,000 distinct CDR3 sequences in the sample, 6% to 8% are singletons; the top ten hold roughly 6.9%. CDR1 and CDR2 (germline): SEHNR, FQNEAQ (reference sequence). The V gene lost 6 bases and the J gene lost 2 bases, with 9 bases spanning the gap. The CDR3 has 13 residues. Study-wide results and limits: Using VDJdb, the matching emphasized anti-spike CD8 responses while missing private and CD4 specificities.

This clonotype was seen more than once but under ten times. Its antigen is not known. The chain carries TRBV7-9 and TRBJ2-3; D is unclear. The sequence derives from an adult who was a healthcare worker with PCR-confirmed SARS-CoV-2 infection or an uninfected control (not recorded which). The sample consisted of whole blood, taken at baseline. CDR3 protein: CASRPAHTDTQYF. The DNA of the CDR3 is TGTGCCAGCAGGCCAGCACACACAGATACGCAGTATTTT.